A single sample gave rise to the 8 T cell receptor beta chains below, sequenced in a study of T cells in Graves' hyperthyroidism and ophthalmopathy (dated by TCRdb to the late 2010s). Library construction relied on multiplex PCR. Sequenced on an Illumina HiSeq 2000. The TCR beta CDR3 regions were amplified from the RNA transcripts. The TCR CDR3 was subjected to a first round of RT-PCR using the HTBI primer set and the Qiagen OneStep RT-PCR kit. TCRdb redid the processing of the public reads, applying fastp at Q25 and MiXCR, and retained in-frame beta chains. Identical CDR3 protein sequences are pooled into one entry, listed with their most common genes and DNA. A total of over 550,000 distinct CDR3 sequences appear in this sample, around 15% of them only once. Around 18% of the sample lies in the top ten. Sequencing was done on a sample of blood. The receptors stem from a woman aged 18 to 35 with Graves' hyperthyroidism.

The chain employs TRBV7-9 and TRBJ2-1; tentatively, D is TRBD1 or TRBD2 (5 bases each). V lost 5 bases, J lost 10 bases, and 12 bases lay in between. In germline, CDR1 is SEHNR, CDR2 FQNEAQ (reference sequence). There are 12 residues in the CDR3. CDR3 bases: TGTGCCAGCAGCCCCTCCAGGGAGGAGCAGTTCTTC. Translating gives CASSPSREEQFF.

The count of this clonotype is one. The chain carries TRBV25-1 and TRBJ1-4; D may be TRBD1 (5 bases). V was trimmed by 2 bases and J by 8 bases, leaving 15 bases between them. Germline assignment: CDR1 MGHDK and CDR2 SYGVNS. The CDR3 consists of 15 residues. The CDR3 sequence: CASSEGTLPGEKLFF. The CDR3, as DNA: TGTGCCAGCAGTGAAGGGACCCTCCCGGGGGAAAAACTGTTTTTT. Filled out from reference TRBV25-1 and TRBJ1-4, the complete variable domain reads EADIYQTPRYLVIGTGKKITLECSQTMGHDKMYWYQQDPGMELHLIHYSYGVNSTEKGDLSSESTVSRIRTEHFPLTLESARPSHTSQYLCASSEGTLPGEKLFFGSGTQLSVL.

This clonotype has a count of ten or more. In nucleotides, the CDR3 is TGTGCCAGCAGGGACCACGGGGGTGGGACTGAAGCTTTCTTT. This encodes CASRDHGGGTEAFF. The V gene is TRBV2, the J gene TRBJ1-1, with a weak D call TRBD1 (5 bases). Germline CDR1 and CDR2: SNHLY and FYNNEI. This CDR3 region has 14 residues. The germline V and J ends were trimmed by 6 bases and 5 bases, with 16 bases remaining between them.

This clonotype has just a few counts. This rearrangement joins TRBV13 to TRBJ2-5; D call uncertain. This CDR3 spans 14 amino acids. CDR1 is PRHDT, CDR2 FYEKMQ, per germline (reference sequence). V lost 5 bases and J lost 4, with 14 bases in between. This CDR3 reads CASSPRSGRETQYF. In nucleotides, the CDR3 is TGTGCCAGCAGCCCTAGATCTGGGCGAGAGACCCAGTACTTC.

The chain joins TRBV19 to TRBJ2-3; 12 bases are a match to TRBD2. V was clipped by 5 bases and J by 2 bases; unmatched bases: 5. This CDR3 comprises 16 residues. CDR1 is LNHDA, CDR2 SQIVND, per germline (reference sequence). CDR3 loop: CASSLLAGGTTDTQYF. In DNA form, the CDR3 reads TGTGCCAGTAGTCTACTAGCGGGGGGTACCACAGATACGCAGTATTTT. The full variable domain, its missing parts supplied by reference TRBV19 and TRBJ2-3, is DGGITQSPKYLFRKEGQNVTLSCEQNLNHDAMYWYRQDPGQGLRLIYYSQIVNDFQKGDIAEGYSVSREKKESFPLTVTSAQKNPTAFYLCASSLLAGGTTDTQYFGPGTRLTVL.

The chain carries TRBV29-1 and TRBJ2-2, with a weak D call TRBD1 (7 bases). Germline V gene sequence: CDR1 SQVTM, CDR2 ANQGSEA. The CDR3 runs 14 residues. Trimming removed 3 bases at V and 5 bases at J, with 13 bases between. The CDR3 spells CSVEEGAGTGELFF. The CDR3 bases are TGCAGCGTTGAGGAGGGGGCAGGGACCGGGGAGCTGTTTTTT.

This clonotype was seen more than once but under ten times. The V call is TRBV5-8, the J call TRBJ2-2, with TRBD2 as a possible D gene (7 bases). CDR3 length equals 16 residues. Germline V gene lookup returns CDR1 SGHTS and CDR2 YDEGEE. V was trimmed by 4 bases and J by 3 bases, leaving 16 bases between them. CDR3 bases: TGTGCCAGCAGCCTGCTGGGGGGGGCGTACACCGGGGAGCTGTTTTTT. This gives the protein CASSLLGGAYTGELFF.

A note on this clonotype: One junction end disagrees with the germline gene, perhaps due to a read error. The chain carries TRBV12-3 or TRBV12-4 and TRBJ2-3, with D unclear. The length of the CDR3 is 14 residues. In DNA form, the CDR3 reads TGTGCCAGCGGTTTTGGGGTTAGCACAGATACGCAGTATTTT. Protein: CASGFGVSTDTQYF.